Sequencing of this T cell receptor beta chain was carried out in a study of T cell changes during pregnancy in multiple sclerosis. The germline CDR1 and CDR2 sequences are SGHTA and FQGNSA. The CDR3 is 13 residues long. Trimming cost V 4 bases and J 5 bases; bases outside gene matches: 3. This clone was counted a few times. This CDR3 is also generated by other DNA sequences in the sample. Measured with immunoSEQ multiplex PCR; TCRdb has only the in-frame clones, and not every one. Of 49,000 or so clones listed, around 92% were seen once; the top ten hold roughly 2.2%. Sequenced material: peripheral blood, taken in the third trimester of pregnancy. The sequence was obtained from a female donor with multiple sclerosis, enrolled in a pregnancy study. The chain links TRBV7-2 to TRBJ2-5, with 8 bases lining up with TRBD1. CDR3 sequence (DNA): TGTGCCAGCAGCTCTGACAGGGGCGAGACCCAGTACTTC. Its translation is CASSSDRGETQYF.